A selection of T cell receptor beta chains follows, all from one sample in a study of human T cells and chemical hapten exposure. TCRdb ran MiXCR on the RACE reads and lists one entry per CDR3 protein. This sample has roughly 84,000 distinct CDR3 sequences, with 8.5% to 12% found just once. Sequencing was performed on whole blood, taken in connection with sensitization to the hapten diphenylcyclopropenone (DPC). The source of these receptors is a woman aged 50 to 65 with alopecia areata. Some clones in this sample may be carry-over from other donors' samples. Each CDR3 is given with its conserved first and last residue. D genes are given only for firm matches. Size values are once, few and many counts, or a class for expanded clones, and some rows have none.

TRBJ1-1,.,TRBV30,.,CASRSFMNTEAFF,TGTGCCTCGCGGAGCTTCATGAACACTGAAGCTTTCTTT
TRBJ2-5,few,TRBV21-1,.,CASSKFRTGEETQYF,TGTGCCAGCAGCAAATTCCGGACAGGGGAAGAGACCCAGTACTTC
TRBJ2-5,many,TRBV30,TRBD2,CASLSMGGASGETQYF,TGTGCCTCCCTCTCGATGGGTGGTGCTAGCGGCGAGACCCAGTACTTC
TRBJ2-1,.,TRBV18,.,CASSPSPRAGEGNEQFF,TGTGCCAGCTCACCGTCCCCTCGGGCAGGGGAAGGCAATGAGCAGTTCTTC
TRBJ1-5,.,TRBV7-2,.,CASSRGQENQPQHF,TGTGCCAGCAGCCGAGGCCAGGAGAATCAGCCCCAGCATTTT
TRBJ1-6,.,TRBV28,TRBD1,CASKTGGSSPLHF,TGTGCCAGCAAAACAGGGGGCTCTTCACCCCTCCACTTT
TRBJ1-2,.,TRBV7-2,TRBD1,CASSAGGSNYGYTF,TGTGCCAGCAGCGCAGGGGGTTCTAACTATGGCTACACCTTC
TRBJ1-2,.,TRBV4-1,.,CASSADSRAYGYTF,TGCGCCAGCAGCGCTGACAGTCGGGCCTATGGCTACACCTTC
TRBJ1-1,few,TRBV28,.,CASRLGANTEAFF,TGTGCCAGCAGGTTAGGGGCGAACACTGAAGCTTTCTTT
TRBJ1-3,many,TRBV18,.,CASSPQGNTIYF,TGTGCCAGCTCACCCCAGGGAAACACCATATATTTT
TRBJ1-2,many,TRBV6-6,.,CASSPIGGSDYGYTF,TGTGCCAGCAGTCCCATCGGGGGGAGTGACTATGGCTACACCTTC
TRBJ2-3,many,TRBV30,TRBD2,CAWSLAGANTQYF,TGTGCCTGGAGTTTAGCGGGAGCGAATACGCAGTATTTT
TRBJ2-1,many,TRBV7-8,TRBD2,CASSPRDYVNEQFF,TGTGCCAGCAGCCCAAGGGACTACGTCAATGAGCAGTTCTTC
TRBJ2-7,many,TRBV12-3/TRBV12-4,TRBD1,CASSYSGTGGYEQYF,TGTGCCAGCAGCTACTCCGGGACAGGGGGCTACGAGCAGTACTTC
TRBJ2-1,many,TRBV27,TRBD1,CASSADRGFYNEQFF,TGTGCCAGCAGTGCGGACAGGGGGTTCTACAATGAGCAGTTCTTC
TRBJ2-1,few,TRBV5-1,TRBD2,CASSYLSGSGGVEQFF,TGCGCCAGCAGCTATTTGAGCGGGAGTGGAGGTGTTGAGCAGTTCTTC
TRBJ2-1,many,TRBV20-1,.,CSARDLELSYNEQFF,TGCAGTGCTAGAGATCTCGAGCTCTCCTACAATGAGCAGTTCTTC
TRBJ1-4,.,TRBV7-6,.,CASSLAPTLGGMVMLNEKLFF,TGTGCCAGCAGCTTAGCTCCAACACTCGGGGGCATGGTAATGCTTAATGAAAAACTGTTTTTT
TRBJ2-1,.,TRBV13,TRBD1,CASRDGTGGSYNEQFF,TGTGCCAGCAGAGACGGGACAGGGGGGTCCTACAATGAGCAGTTCTTC
TRBJ2-2,few,TRBV11-2,TRBD1,CASSFSFRRDRGRTNTGELFF,TGTGCCAGCAGCTTTTCCTTCCGTCGGGACAGGGGACGGACGAACACCGGGGAGCTGTTTTTT
TRBJ1-6,.,TRBV7-2,.,CASSFPNSPLHF,TGTGCCAGCAGCTTCCCTAATTCACCCCTCCACTTT
TRBJ1-5,.,TRBV30,.,CAWSVGTGNQPQHF,TGTGCCTGGAGTGTAGGGACTGGGAATCAGCCCCAGCATTTT
TRBJ2-1,few,TRBV5-1,.,CASSSSLAGSYNEQFF,TGCGCCAGCAGTTCCTCGTTGGCGGGCTCCTACAATGAGCAGTTCTTC
TRBJ1-5,many,TRBV6-5,TRBD1,CASSRGTNDQPQHF,TGTGCCAGCAGCAGGGGGACAAATGATCAGCCCCAGCATTTT
TRBJ2-1,many,TRBV20-1,.,CSAGGGTSSYNEQFF,TGCAGTGCTGGAGGTGGGACGAGCTCCTACAATGAGCAGTTCTTC
TRBJ2-1,few,TRBV2,TRBD2,CASSTSEYNEQFF,TGTGCCAGCAGTACTAGCGAATACAATGAGCAGTTCTTC